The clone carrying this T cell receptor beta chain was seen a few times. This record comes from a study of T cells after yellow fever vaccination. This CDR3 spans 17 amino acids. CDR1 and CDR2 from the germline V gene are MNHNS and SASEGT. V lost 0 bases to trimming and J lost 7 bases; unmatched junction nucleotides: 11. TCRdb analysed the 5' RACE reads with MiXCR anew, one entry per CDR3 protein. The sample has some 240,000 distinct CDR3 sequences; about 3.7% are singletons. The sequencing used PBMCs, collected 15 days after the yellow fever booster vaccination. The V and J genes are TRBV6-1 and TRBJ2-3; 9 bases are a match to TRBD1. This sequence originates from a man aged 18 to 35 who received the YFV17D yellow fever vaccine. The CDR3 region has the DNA TGTGCCAGCAGTGAAGCGCTTGGGACAGGGATGCGGAATACGCAGTATTTT. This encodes CASSEALGTGMRNTQYF.